These T cell receptor beta chains were read from a single sample in a study of early T cells in non-severe SARS-CoV-2 infection. TCRdb used MiXCR to reprocess the 5' RACE reads, holding one entry per CDR3 protein. The table includes about 86,000 distinct CDR3 sequences, under 15% detected once. The sequenced sample was whole blood. The receptors here all came from an adult who was a healthcare worker with PCR-confirmed SARS-CoV-2 infection or an uninfected control (not recorded which). Each CDR3 is given with its conserved first and last residue. Each record gives: V gene, J gene, D gene, clone size, CDR3 DNA, CDR3 protein. D genes are given only for firm matches. The size entry is marked missing in some rows and otherwise reads once, few, many or a size class.

TRBV4-1,TRBJ2-5,.,many,TGCGCCAGCAGCCAGGAGGGGGCGAGCTTCCAAGAGACCCAGTACTTC,CASSQEGASFQETQYF
TRBV29-1,TRBJ2-7,TRBD1,many,TGCAGCGTCCTCCCAGGGGGTAGCGAGCAGTACTTC,CSVLPGGSEQYF
TRBV20-1,TRBJ2-2,.,few,TGCAGTGCTAGGGGGGAAAGGGACACCGGGGAGCTGTTTTTT,CSARGERDTGELFF
TRBV11-2,TRBJ2-1,.,.,TGTGCCAGCAGCTTATCCTCCTCGAGTGGGGATGAGCAGTTCTTC,CASSLSSSSGDEQFF
TRBV7-2,TRBJ2-2,.,.,TGTGCCAGCAGCCCCCTACCGAACACCGGGGAGCTGTTTTTT,CASSPLPNTGELFF
TRBV29-1,TRBJ1-1,.,.,TGCAGCGCGGACCCCGCTTTCTTT,CSADPAFF
TRBV30,TRBJ2-1,TRBD2,few,TGTGCCTGGAGTGTCGCAGGACTAGCGAATGAGCAGTTCTTC,CAWSVAGLANEQFF
TRBV18,TRBJ2-1,TRBD2,.,TGTGCCAGCTCACCCGGGTCTAGCGGAAATGAGCAGTTCTTC,CASSPGSSGNEQFF
TRBV28,TRBJ2-1,.,few,TGTGCCAGCAGTTTAACACCCAACTCCTACAATGAGCAGTTCTTC,CASSLTPNSYNEQFF
TRBV5-8,TRBJ1-1,.,many,TGTGCCAGCAGCTTGGAGGCGAACACTGAAGCTTTCTTT,CASSLEANTEAFF
TRBV7-9,TRBJ2-5,.,.,TGTGCCAGCAGTTACCGTAGGGGCCCGGAGACCCAGTACTTC,CASSYRRGPETQYF
TRBV6-5,TRBJ2-1,.,.,TGTGCCAGCAACCTCGGAAGGGAGCAGTTCTTC,CASNLGREQFF
TRBV7-8,TRBJ2-1,TRBD1,many,TGTGCCAGCAGCCTGGGGACAGCCTACAATGAGCAGTTCTTC,CASSLGTAYNEQFF
TRBV7-9,TRBJ2-1,TRBD1,few,TGTGCCAGCAGCCCCCGGACAGGGGGCCGGTACAATGAGCAGTTCTTC,CASSPRTGGRYNEQFF
TRBV29-1,TRBJ1-5,TRBD1,few,TGCAGCGTTCTCCCAGGGGGCTCAGGGCAGCCCCAGCATTTT,CSVLPGGSGQPQHF
TRBV27,TRBJ2-7,.,.,TGTGCCAACAACCGGGGGAGCTCCTACGAGCAGTACTTC,CANNRGSSYEQYF
TRBV7-6,TRBJ2-1,.,many,TGTGCCAGCAGCAATCCCGTCGGGTTAAGGGATGAGCAGTTCTTC,CASSNPVGLRDEQFF
TRBV4-1,TRBJ2-7,TRBD1,.,TGCGCCAGCAGCCAAGCCGGGACAGTGATATACGAGCAGTACTTC,CASSQAGTVIYEQYF
TRBV27,TRBJ1-5,.,.,TGTGCCACCTCGTCTTCAGAAGGGGGACTTCAGCCCCAGCATTTT,CATSSSEGGLQPQHF
TRBV12-3/TRBV12-4,TRBJ1-2,.,few,TGTGCCAGCAGTTTGAGGGACGGGTTTCATGGCTACACCTTC,CASSLRDGFHGYTF
TRBV4-1,TRBJ2-3,TRBD2,.,TGCGCCAGCAGCCACCCTCGGACTAGCGGCACAGATACGCAGTATTTT,CASSHPRTSGTDTQYF
TRBV29-1,TRBJ2-5,TRBD2,few,TGCAGCGGGGGACGGGCTAGCGGAGCAGAGACCCAGTACTTC,CSGGRASGAETQYF
TRBV6-6,TRBJ2-3,.,few,TGTGCCAGCAGTCTCAGCGGACTCGACACAGATACGCAGTATTTT,CASSLSGLDTDTQYF
TRBV28,TRBJ1-2,.,.,TGTGCCAGCAGTTATACACCTTTGAATGGCTACACCTTC,CASSYTPLNGYTF
TRBV7-8,TRBJ2-1,.,.,TGTGCCAGCAGCTATCTAGCGACGAGCTCCTACAATGAGCAGTTCTTC,CASSYLATSSYNEQFF
TRBV2,TRBJ1-2,.,.,TGTGCCAGCAGTGATTACATGGGCCCCTATGGCTACACCTTC,CASSDYMGPYGYTF
TRBV29-1,TRBJ1-2,.,few,TGCAGCGTGGTCGGCAGGGACTATGGCTACACCTTC,CSVVGRDYGYTF
TRBV7-9,TRBJ2-6,.,few,TGTGCCAGCAGCCGTTTTGTCGGGGGAAGCCCTCGGTCTGGGGCCAACGTCCTGACTTTC,CASSRFVGGSPRSGANVLTF
TRBV19,TRBJ2-2,TRBD1,few,TGTGCCAGCAAAAGGGACAGCCAGATGAACACCGGGGAGCTGTTTTTT,CASKRDSQMNTGELFF
TRBV5-1,TRBJ2-1,TRBD1,.,TGCGCCAGCAGCCCCCCCCGGGACAGCTACAATGAGCAGTTCTTC,CASSPPRDSYNEQFF
TRBV12-3/TRBV12-4,TRBJ2-7,.,few,TGTGCCAGCAGTGCCTGGACTGTCTCCTACGAGCAGTACTTC,CASSAWTVSYEQYF
TRBV29-1,TRBJ2-7,.,many,TGCAGCGTTGAGGGCCAGGGGACCTACGAGCAGTACTTC,CSVEGQGTYEQYF
TRBV20-1,TRBJ2-5,.,many,TGCAGTGCTATATCTGGCGGGGTAGAGACCCAGTACTTC,CSAISGGVETQYF
TRBV4-1,TRBJ2-5,.,.,TGCGCCAGCAGCCAGATCGGCCTCCAAGAGACCCAGTACTTC,CASSQIGLQETQYF
TRBV2,TRBJ1-4,.,.,TGTGCCAGCAGTGAACGCGCACAGCGTAATGAAAAACTGTTTTTT,CASSERAQRNEKLFF
TRBV4-2,TRBJ1-5,.,.,TGTGCCAGCAGCCAAGAAGACGGGATCAATCAGCCCCAGCATTTT,CASSQEDGINQPQHF
TRBV7-3,TRBJ2-3,.,.,TGTGCCAGCAGCCCAGGGCGGTCTTTGGCTTCAGATACGCAGTATTTT,CASSPGRSLASDTQYF
TRBV6-5,TRBJ1-1,TRBD1,few,TGTGCCAGCAGGGGAATGGACAGGGGCGGAACTGAAGCTTTCTTT,CASRGMDRGGTEAFF
TRBV7-6,TRBJ1-1,.,few,TGTGCCAGCAGCAAGGGGACCTACACTGAAGCTTTCTTT,CASSKGTYTEAFF
TRBV6-6,TRBJ2-2,.,few,TGTGCCAGCAGCCCCGCGGGGAGCGGCTCGAACACCGGGGAGCTGTTTTTT,CASSPAGSGSNTGELFF
TRBV7-3,TRBJ1-2,TRBD1,few,TGTGCCAGCAGCCCTCAGCCGGGACAGGGTAAAGGCTACACCTTC,CASSPQPGQGKGYTF
TRBV20-1,TRBJ1-6,.,.,TGCAGTGCTCACTACGACAGTCGGTCACCCCTCCACTTT,CSAHYDSRSPLHF
TRBV10-2,TRBJ1-3,.,few,TGCGCCAGCACCCAAAATCTGTATGGGACGGGAAACACCATATATTTT,CASTQNLYGTGNTIYF
TRBV30,TRBJ1-1,.,few,TGTGCCTGGAGTGGACAGATTGAAGCTTTCTTT,CAWSGQIEAFF
TRBV27,TRBJ2-2,.,few,TGTGCCAGCAGTTACCCCTCACCCCCGAACGGGGAGCTGTTTTTT,CASSYPSPPNGELFF
TRBV4-1,TRBJ2-2,.,.,TGCGCCAGCAGCCAACAACCCGAAGGGTCCACCGGGGAGCTGTTTTTT,CASSQQPEGSTGELFF
TRBV6-6,TRBJ1-2,.,few,TGTGCCAGCAGTTACTCATCGGGGGAAAACTATGGCTACACCTTC,CASSYSSGENYGYTF
TRBV18,TRBJ2-6,.,.,TGTGCCAGCTCACCGATACCTGGGGCCAACGTCCTGACTTTC,CASSPIPGANVLTF
TRBV27,TRBJ1-2,TRBD1,few,TGTGCCAGCAGGGAACAGGGGGTTGGCTATGGCTACACCTTC,CASREQGVGYGYTF
TRBV6-5,TRBJ2-1,.,many,TGTGCCAGCAGTTACACGCTAGGGGGCTCCTACAATGAGCAGTTCTTC,CASSYTLGGSYNEQFF
TRBV6-5,TRBJ2-1,.,medium-sized,TGTGCCAGCAGTTCCGCGATTCGGAATGAGCAGTTCTTC,CASSSAIRNEQFF
TRBV12-3/TRBV12-4,TRBJ2-1,.,.,TGTGCCAGCAGTCCCTCGGGAGATGAGCAGTTCTTC,CASSPSGDEQFF
TRBV7-2,TRBJ2-2,TRBD2,many,TGTGCCAGCAGCTTTGGGGGACTAGCGGGCGCCGGGGAGCTGTTTTTT,CASSFGGLAGAGELFF
TRBV10-2,TRBJ2-5,TRBD2,.,TGCGCCAGCAGACCTACTAGCGGGAGGGTCCGGGAGACCCAGTACTTC,CASRPTSGRVRETQYF
TRBV5-4,TRBJ2-1,TRBD2,many,TGTGCCAGCAGTCAACGAGCGGGAGCAGTCAATGAGCAGTTCTTC,CASSQRAGAVNEQFF
TRBV20-1,TRBJ2-4,TRBD2,.,TGCAGTGCTAGAGGTGGTGGACTAGCGGGAGGTTTAATTCAGTACTTC,CSARGGGLAGGLIQYF
TRBV28,TRBJ2-1,.,many,TGTGCCAGCAGTTATTACAATGAGCAGTTCTTC,CASSYYNEQFF
TRBV7-3,TRBJ2-1,.,.,TGTGCCAGCAGCTTAATGGGGGCCTACAATGAGCAGTTCTTC,CASSLMGAYNEQFF
TRBV24-1,TRBJ2-2,.,few,TGTGCCACCAAGGCAACAGCAGTAAACACCGGGGAGCTGTTTTTT,CATKATAVNTGELFF
TRBV7-2,TRBJ2-5,.,.,TGTGCCTCAATCGGGACTTTCAAAGAGACCCAGTACTTC,CASIGTFKETQYF